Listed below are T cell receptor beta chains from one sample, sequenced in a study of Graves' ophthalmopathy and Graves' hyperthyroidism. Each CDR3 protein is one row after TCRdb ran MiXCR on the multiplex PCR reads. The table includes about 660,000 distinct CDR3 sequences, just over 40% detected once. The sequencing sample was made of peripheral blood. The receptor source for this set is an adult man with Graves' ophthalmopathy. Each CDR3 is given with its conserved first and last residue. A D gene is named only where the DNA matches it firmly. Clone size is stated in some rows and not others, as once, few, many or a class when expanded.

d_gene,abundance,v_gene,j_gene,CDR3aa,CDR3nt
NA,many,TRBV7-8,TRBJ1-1,CASSFARTEAFF,TGTGCCAGCAGCTTCGCTCGTACTGAAGCTTTCTTT
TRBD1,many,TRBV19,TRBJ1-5,CASSTTGLDNQPQHF,TGTGCCAGTAGTACGACAGGGCTAGACAATCAGCCCCAGCATTTT
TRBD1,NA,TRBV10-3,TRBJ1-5,CAISGGQGFGNQPQHF,TGTGCCATCAGTGGGGGACAGGGTTTTGGCAATCAGCCCCAGCATTTT
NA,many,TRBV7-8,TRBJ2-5,CASTTILETQYF,TGTGCCAGCACCACCATATTGGAGACCCAGTACTTC
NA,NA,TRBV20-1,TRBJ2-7,CSASSDRTYEQYF,TGCAGTGCTAGCTCCGACAGAACCTACGAGCAGTACTTC
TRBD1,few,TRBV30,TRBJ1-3,CAIGTAVSGNTIYF,TGTGCCATAGGGACAGCCGTCTCTGGAAACACCATATATTTT
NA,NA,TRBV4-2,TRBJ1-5,CASSQEDGDRNQPQHF,TGTGCCAGCAGCCAAGAGGACGGAGATCGAAATCAGCCCCAGCATTTT
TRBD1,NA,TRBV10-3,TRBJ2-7,CAVTGTGPHEQYF,TGTGCCGTAACCGGGACAGGCCCCCACGAGCAGTACTTC
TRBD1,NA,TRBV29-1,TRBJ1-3,CSAEGTVMGYTIYF,TGCAGCGCCGAGGGGACAGTTATGGGCTACACCATATATTTT
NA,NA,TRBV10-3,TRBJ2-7,CAISALTASYEQYF,TGTGCCATCAGCGCGCTGACAGCATCCTACGAGCAGTACTTC
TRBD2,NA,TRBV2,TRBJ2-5,CASLGLVETQYF,TGTGCCAGCCTAGGACTAGTAGAGACCCAGTACTTC
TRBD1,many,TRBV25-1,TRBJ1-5,CASSEFPGGEGNQPQHF,TGTGCCAGCAGTGAATTTCCAGGGGGCGAAGGCAATCAGCCCCAGCATTTT
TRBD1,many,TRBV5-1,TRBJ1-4,CASSSHRDRGLANEKLFF,TGCGCCAGCAGCTCTCACCGGGACAGGGGGCTCGCTAATGAAAAACTGTTTTTT
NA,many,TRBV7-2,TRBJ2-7,CASSRGRPLGQYF,TGTGCCAGCAGCCGAGGCAGGCCTCTCGGGCAGTACTTC
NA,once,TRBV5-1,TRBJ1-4,CASSLGWGLASDEKLFF,TGTGCCAGCAGCTTAGGATGGGGGTTGGCCTCGGATGAAAAACTGTTTTTT
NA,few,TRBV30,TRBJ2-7,CAWKDGYEQYF,TGTGCCTGGAAGGACGGGTACGAGCAGTACTTC
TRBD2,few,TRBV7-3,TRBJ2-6,CASSNLAGGKSGANVLTF,TGTGCCAGCAGTAACCTAGCGGGGGGGAAGTCTGGGGCCAACGTCCTGACTTTC
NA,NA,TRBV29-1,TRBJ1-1,CSVWGDTEAFF,TGCAGCGTTTGGGGGGACACTGAAGCTTTCTTT
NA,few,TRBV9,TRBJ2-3,CASSVGLATDTQYF,TGTGCCAGCAGCGTAGGACTCGCGACAGATACGCAGTATTTT
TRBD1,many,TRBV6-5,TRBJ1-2,CASSYFGQGGYGYTF,TGTGCCAGCAGTTACTTCGGACAGGGTGGCTATGGCTACACCTTC
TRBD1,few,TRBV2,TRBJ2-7,CARRGQGADEQYF,TGTGCCAGAAGGGGACAGGGGGCCGACGAGCAGTACTTC
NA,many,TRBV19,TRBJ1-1,CASSRGEAAEAFF,TGTGCCAGTAGTCGAGGGGAGGCGGCTGAAGCTTTCTTT
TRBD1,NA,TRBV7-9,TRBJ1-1,CASGGQGMNTEAFF,TGTGCCAGCGGGGGACAGGGAATGAACACTGAAGCTTTCTTT
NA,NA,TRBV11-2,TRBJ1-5,CASSSEGGSNQHQHF,TGTGCCAGCAGCTCAGAGGGCGGAAGCAATCAGCACCAGCATTTT
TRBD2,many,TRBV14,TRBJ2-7,CASSPWTSLTGEQYF,TGTGCCAGCAGCCCCTGGACTAGCCTGACGGGAGAGCAGTACTTC
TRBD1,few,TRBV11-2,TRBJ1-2,CASSLDLQGDYGYTF,TGTGCCAGCAGCTTAGATCTTCAGGGGGACTATGGCTACACCTTC
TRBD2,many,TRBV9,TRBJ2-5,CASSVSGGQETQYF,TGTGCCAGCAGCGTTAGCGGGGGCCAAGAGACCCAGTACTTC
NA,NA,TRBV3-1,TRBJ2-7,CASSQGGRDKYF,TGTGCCAGCAGCCAAGGGGGGAGGGACAAGTACTTC
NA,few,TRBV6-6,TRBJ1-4,CASSYSATYNEKLFF,TGTGCCAGCAGTTACTCAGCCACTTATAATGAAAAACTGTTTTTT
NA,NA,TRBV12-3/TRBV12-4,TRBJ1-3,CASQLSGNTIYF,TGTGCTAGTCAGCTCTCTGGAAACACCATATATTTT
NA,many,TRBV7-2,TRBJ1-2,CASSLSHDGYTF,TGTGCCAGCAGCTTAAGCCATGATGGCTACACCTTC
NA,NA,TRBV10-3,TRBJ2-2,CASDSPRDTGELFF,TGTGCCAGCGACTCCCCTCGGGACACCGGGGAGCTGTTTTTT
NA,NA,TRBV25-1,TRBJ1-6,CASSASATNSPLHF,TGTGCCAGCAGTGCATCAGCGACGAATTCACCCCTCCACTTT
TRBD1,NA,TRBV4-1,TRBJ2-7,CASSPVRTGGPYEQYF,TGCGCCAGCAGCCCTGTCCGGACAGGGGGCCCCTACGAGCAGTACTTC
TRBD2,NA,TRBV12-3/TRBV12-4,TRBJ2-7,CASNPGLAGGSYEQYF,TGTGCCAGCAACCCGGGACTAGCGGGGGGGTCCTACGAGCAGTACTTC
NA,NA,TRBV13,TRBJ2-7,CASSLGPLAYEQYF,TGTGCCAGCAGCCTCGGGCCTCTGGCCTACGAGCAGTACTTC
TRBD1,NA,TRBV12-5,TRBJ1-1,CASGLVPDRANTEAFF,TGTGCTAGTGGTTTGGTCCCGGACAGGGCGAACACTGAAGCTTTCTTT
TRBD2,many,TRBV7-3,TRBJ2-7,CASSLTAGGNEQYF,TGTGCCAGCAGCTTAACGGCGGGAGGGAACGAGCAGTACTTC
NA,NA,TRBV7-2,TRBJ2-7,CASSATKGYEQYF,TGTGCCAGCAGCGCGACGAAGGGGTACGAGCAGTACTTC
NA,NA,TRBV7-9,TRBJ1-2,CASRADGDYGYTF,TGTGCCAGCAGAGCGGACGGTGACTATGGCTACACCTTC
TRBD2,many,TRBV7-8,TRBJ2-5,CASSYSGTSGVQETQYF,TGTGCCAGCAGCTACTCCGGGACTAGCGGAGTACAAGAGACCCAGTACTTC
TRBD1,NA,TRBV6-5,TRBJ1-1,CASSEAPAGGEAFF,TGTGCCAGCAGTGAAGCCCCGGCAGGGGGAGAAGCTTTCTTT
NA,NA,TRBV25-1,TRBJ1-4,CASSFVGGGEKLFF,TGTGCCAGCAGCTTTGTCGGGGGTGGTGAAAAACTGTTTTTT
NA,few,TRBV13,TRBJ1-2,CASSYERSEGYTF,TGTGCCAGCAGTTACGAACGGTCTGAGGGCTACACCTTC
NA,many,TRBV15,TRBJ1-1,CATSRATDTEAFF,TGTGCCACCAGCAGAGCAACAGACACTGAAGCTTTCTTT
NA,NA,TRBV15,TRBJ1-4,CATSRGAGVAITNEKLFF,TGTGCCACCAGCAGAGGGGCAGGGGTGGCGATAACTAATGAAAAACTGTTTTTT
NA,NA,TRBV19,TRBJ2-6,CASSWANVLTF,TGTGCCAGTAGTTGGGCCAACGTCCTGACTTTC
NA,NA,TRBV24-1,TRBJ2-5,CATSSYVRPGGTQYF,TGTGCCACCAGCAGTTACGTTCGGCCCGGCGGGACCCAGTACTTC
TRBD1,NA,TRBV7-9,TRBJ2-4,CASSWTGANIQYF,TGTGCCAGCAGCTGGACAGGGGCAAACATTCAGTACTTC
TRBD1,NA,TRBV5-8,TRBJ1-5,CASSIGDRVGQPQHF,TGTGCCAGCAGCATTGGAGACAGGGTCGGCCAGCCCCAGCATTTT
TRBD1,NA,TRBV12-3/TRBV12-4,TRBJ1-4,CASNTGGINEKLFF,TGTGCCAGCAACACAGGGGGGATTAATGAAAAACTGTTTTTT
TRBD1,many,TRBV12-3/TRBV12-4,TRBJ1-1,CASSSNGQGEAFF,TGTGCCAGCAGTTCGAACGGACAGGGTGAAGCTTTCTTT
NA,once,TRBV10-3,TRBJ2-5,CAISEGRRETQYF,TGTGCCATCAGTGAGGGGAGACGAGAGACCCAGTACTTC
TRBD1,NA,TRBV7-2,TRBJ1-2,CASSLARDRGHDGYTF,TGTGCCAGCAGCTTAGCGCGGGACAGGGGGCACGATGGCTACACCTTC